The present T cell receptor beta chain was sequenced within a study of radiation and T cells in renal cell carcinoma. Study findings and constraints: From baseline, blood top tumor clonotypes peaked at 2 weeks post-radiation.

Clones were read by immunoSEQ multiplex PCR, and TCRdb kept only the in-frame ones, dropping some. The data show approximately 90,000 clones, 80% to 90% seen once. On this clone itself: Its antigen is not identified.

Time point described: baseline pretreatment blood. Noted treatment: 15 Gy SBRT to primary tumor, nephrectomy 4 weeks later. Clear cell pathology was present in this patient's renal cell carcinoma. The input for sequencing was blood, taken from a patient whose treatment included radiotherapy and nephrectomy. The TCR comes from a man in his fifties with renal cell carcinoma.

The chain's CDR3 is CASTQDNQETQYF. CDR3 bases: TGTGCCAGCACCCAGGACAACCAAGAGACCCAGTACTTC. The chain combines TRBV28 with TRBJ2-5; TRBD1 might be the D (5 bases). V lost 7 bases and J 0 bases, leaving 9 bases between the germline ends. Germline CDR1 MDHEN, CDR2 SYDVKM. The CDR3 length is 13 residues.